Here is one T cell receptor (beta chain) with its context. No cognate antigen has been identified for it. Base qualities are not provided; no much larger clone lies one nucleotide away. This sample was taken from a study of tumor-infiltrating lymphocytes in localized non-small cell lung cancer (dated by TCRdb to the early 2020s). Regarding the study in general: Patients whose samples were collected after neoadjuvant chemotherapy, as well as both smokers and never-smokers and several histologies, were included in the cohort. From each patient came resected tumor tissue plus uninvolved lung tissue from that same patient, and the uninvolved lung tissue was described as non-adjacent to the tumor. Flow cytometry, multiplex immunofluorescence, RNA-seq, exome sequencing and proteomics were applied to the same patients as TCR sequencing, which was one of several integrated assays. The overall ICON cohort was composed of over a hundred surgical patients with localized non-small cell lung cancer whose tumors were resected. A total of about 55 patients were part of the paired comparison of immunoSEQ T-cell fraction between tumor and uninvolved lung.

TCR sequencing with the immunoSEQ assay provided the T-cell fraction in tumor and uninvolved lung tissue. As for how the authors treated the data: For survival analysis, patients were split into high (upper tertile) and low (lower two tertiles) T-cell fraction groups and compared by log-rank test. A signed-rank test was used to test differences in T-cell fraction between paired tumor and uninvolved lung samples. The table comes from immuneACCESS by way of TCRdb, which keeps in-frame sequences with V and J called. Part of the clones is missing from these tables; in studies checked, under half for an unresolved V gene and the rest for unknown reasons. That table gives V, J and clone size, and the DNA gave D and trimming. Present in this sample are roughly 14,000 clones, more than 60% of which were seen just once. Around 4.1% of the sample is in the top ten clones. The first patient joined ICON in April 2016, and enrollment wrapped up when the last patient was enrolled in September 2018. A subcohort of under 90 patients provided fresh tumor and matched uninvolved tissue for in-depth immune analyses, with TCR sequencing among those analyses. TCR sequencing was performed on DNA isolated from bulk tissue, without cell sorting.

Broad study findings and their caveats: No association of tumor T-cell fraction from TCR sequencing with recurrence-free survival was found (p = 0.61). Different pieces of the same tissue were used for different assays, so technical variation could not be separated from intratumor heterogeneity. Higher T cell infiltration in tumors than in uninvolved lung tissue was supported by TCRbeta sequencing, consistent with immunofluorescence CD3 counts. Assay coverage varied across patients depending on available tissue quantity, so only a subset of the cohort had TCR sequencing. No difference in TCR-derived T-cell fraction was observed between the flow cytometry-defined immunotypes IM1 (good prognosis) and IM2 (poor prognosis).

From the germline V gene (reference sequence), CDR1 is WNHNN and CDR2 is SYGVQD. The CDR3 goes from the cysteine to the phenylalanine over 13 residues. The DNA shown is the 39-base CDR3, in frame from base 1. Trimming takes 7 bases from V and 3 bases from J, and the germline ends sit 12 bases apart. This receptor was obtained from a human donor with non-small cell lung cancer. Sequencing was done on a sample of lung tumor tissue. The chain joins TRBV10-1 to TRBJ1-1, with a tentative D gene TRBD1 over 6 matching bases. In nucleotides, the sequence is TGCGCCAGCAACCGGCCAGGGGACACTGAAGCTTTCTTT. It encodes CASNRPGDTEAFF.